The source of this TCR beta chain is a study of beta chain features in type 1 diabetes (dated by TCRdb to the late 2010s). About the investigation overall: Mean age, gender distribution, total cell number and subset yield did not differ between patients and healthy donors. In the study, TCRB repertoires of sorted circulating CD4+ T cell subsets from recently diagnosed type 1 diabetes patients were compared with those of matched healthy donors. Across all samples, approximately 100 million sorted cells were examined, and cell number per subset correlated strongly with RNA yield. Whereas all 30 or so donors provided naive and central memory subsets, regulatory and stem cell-like memory subsets were isolated from just 8 patients and about eight healthy donors.

The entire amount of isolated RNA was reverse transcribed using the High Capacity cDNA Reverse Transcription Kit, so the sequenced TCRB transcripts were expressed ones. Deep immunoSEQ sequencing was applied to naive, central memory and regulatory T cell samples, giving an average of around 3.8 million total reads per sample. After sorted cells were lysed in RLT buffer, RNA was extracted with DNase-treated RNeasy Micro or Mini kits, with the choice depending on cell number. Each cell subset was processed separately to prevent cross-contamination, with patient and healthy donor samples processed together. The immunoSEQ multiplex PCR was used to amplify TCRB sequences from cDNA, yielding 87-bp fragments that span the CDR3 region. Amplicons were sequenced on the Illumina HiSeq platform. Under the source paper's analysis protocol: Synthetic template baselines were used to correct PCR bias computationally, reads within Hamming distance 2 were collapsed together, and singletons that could not be merged were discarded. By aligning reads against IMGT, V, D and J genes, CDR3 length, and insertions or deletions at six rearrangement sites were assigned. Within each subset, clonotype counts were normalized to sorted cell number, and only after that were true diversity and Gini coefficients computed with the tcR R package. The overlap coefficient, calculated on TCRB nucleotide sequences, was used to measure repertoire sharing. In TCRdb, the immuneACCESS table is reduced to in-frame sequences with V and J assigned. These tables do not hold every clone; where another copy was compared, an unresolved V gene accounts for under half, and the others remain unexplained. V, J and clone size were drawn from that table, and D and trimming were deduced from the DNA. The sample table records about 160,000 clones; approximately 9.1% of these occur just once. The ten largest clonotypes hold 0.7% of the sample.

Per the germline V gene, SGDLS is the CDR1 and YYNGEE is the CDR2. The CDR3 sequence holds 14 residues, the cysteine and phenylalanine included. Only the CDR3 DNA is retained, 42 bases long and in frame from the first base. V and J lose 1 base and 2 bases, and a span of 9 bases separates them. Findings and caveats that apply to the study as a whole: Shorter templates might have been favored by PCR, but patient and control samples were amplified and corrected together, so both groups would have been affected equally by any skew. Because small numbers of individuals were included in the HLA sub-analyses, any influence of HLA type on TCRB rearrangement was left unresolved. In all four CD4+ subsets, TCRB CDR3 length was moderately but significantly shorter in type 1 diabetes patients. The naive, central memory and regulatory TCRB repertoires appeared to resemble one another more closely among patients than among healthy donors. Because cDNA was sequenced instead of genomic DNA, highly expressing activated cells could be over-represented, though the groups showed no difference in activation or CD3 levels. Fewer insertions and more nucleotide deletions at VDJ recombination sites were observed in patients with type 1 diabetes, implying thymic rearrangement abnormalities.

Each donor gave one peripheral blood draw, averaging around 0.11 L, which was collected into heparinised tubes. A BD FACSAria II and a panel including CD45RO, CCR7, CD25, CD127, CD95 and CD27 were used to sort naive, central memory, regulatory and stem cell-like memory CD4+ T cells. Every sorted population had a purity above 95%. Right away, PBMCs were isolated by Lymphoprep density gradient centrifugation and were stained directly, with no culture step. So that batch effects would be minimized, each experiment stained and sorted samples in pairs, pairing one healthy donor with one patient. A remark on this clone: Its specific antigen is unknown. It has no much larger one-base neighbor in the sample; base qualities were not kept.

This clonotype was sampled from a woman in her twenties or thirties with type 1 diabetes. The chain employs TRBV9 and TRBJ1-2, with the D gene too uncertain to name. Sequencing was performed on central memory CD4+ T cells from blood. For the CDR3, the sequence is CASSVSQANYGYTF. The DNA sequence follows: TGTGCCAGCAGCGTATCGCAGGCAAACTATGGCTACACCTTC.